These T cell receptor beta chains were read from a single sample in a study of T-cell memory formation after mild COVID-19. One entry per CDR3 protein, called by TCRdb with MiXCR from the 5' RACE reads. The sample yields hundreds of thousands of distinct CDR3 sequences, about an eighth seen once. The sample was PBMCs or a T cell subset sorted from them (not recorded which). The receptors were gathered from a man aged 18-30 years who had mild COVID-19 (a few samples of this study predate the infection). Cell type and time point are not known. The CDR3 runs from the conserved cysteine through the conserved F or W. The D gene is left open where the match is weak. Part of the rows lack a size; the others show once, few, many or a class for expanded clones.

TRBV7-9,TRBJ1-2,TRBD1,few,TGTGCCAGCAGCTTAAAGGACAGGGGGTCCTATGGCTACACCTTC,CASSLKDRGSYGYTF
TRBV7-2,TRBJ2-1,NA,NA,TGTGCCAGCAGCTTAGCGGCTAGCCTCCACAATGAGCAGTTCTTC,CASSLAASLHNEQFF
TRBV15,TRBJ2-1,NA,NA,TGTGCCACCAGCAGAGCGGGGATCCGACCGTTCTTC,CATSRAGIRPFF
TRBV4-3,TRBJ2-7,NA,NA,TGCGCCAGCAGCCAAGACCAGAGGGTCGACGAGCAGTACTTC,CASSQDQRVDEQYF
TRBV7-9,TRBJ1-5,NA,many,TGTGCCAGCAGCGCGAGCACAGGTTACCAGCCCCAGCATTTT,CASSASTGYQPQHF
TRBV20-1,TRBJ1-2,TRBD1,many,TGCAGTGCACCGACCTTTGACAGGGCCTATGGCTACACCTTC,CSAPTFDRAYGYTF
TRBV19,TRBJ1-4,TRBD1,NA,TGTGCCAGTTCGGACAGGGGGCGCCGGGGTAATGAAAAACTGTTTTTT,CASSDRGRRGNEKLFF
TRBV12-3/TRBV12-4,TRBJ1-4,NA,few,TGTGCCAGCAGTTTACCAGGGAATGAAAAACTGTTTTTT,CASSLPGNEKLFF
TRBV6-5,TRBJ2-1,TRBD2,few,TGTGCCAGCAGTTACCATTTAGCGGGGGATGAGCAGTTCTTC,CASSYHLAGDEQFF
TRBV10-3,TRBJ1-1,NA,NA,TGTGCCACCCGCCTGAGTGGGGACACTGAAGCTTTCTTT,CATRLSGDTEAFF
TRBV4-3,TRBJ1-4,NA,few,TGCGCCAGCAGCCAAGATGGTGGGACTAATGAAAAACTGTTTTTT,CASSQDGGTNEKLFF
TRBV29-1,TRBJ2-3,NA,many,TGCAGCGTTGTCAGGGGCGCCGAAGATACGCAGTATTTT,CSVVRGAEDTQYF
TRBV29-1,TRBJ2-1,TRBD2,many,TGCAGCGTTGATCCTAGCGGGGGGGCCGAGCAGTTCTTC,CSVDPSGGAEQFF
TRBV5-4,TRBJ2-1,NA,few,TGTGCCAGCAGCCTAGAGGGAAATTCGTACAATGAGCAGTTCTTC,CASSLEGNSYNEQFF
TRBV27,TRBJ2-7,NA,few,TGTGCCAGCAGCCACACCCCATCCTACGAGCAGTACTTC,CASSHTPSYEQYF
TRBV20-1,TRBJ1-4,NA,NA,TGCGCCGGGGGGGAAGCGGAAAAACTGTTTTTT,CAGGEAEKLFF
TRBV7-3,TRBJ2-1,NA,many,TGTGCCAGCAGCTTAGAGGTTGGGGGTGAGCAGTTCTTC,CASSLEVGGEQFF
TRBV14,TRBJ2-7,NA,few,TGTGCCAGCAGCCAACGGCCTACGGGACGGCAGTACTTC,CASSQRPTGRQYF
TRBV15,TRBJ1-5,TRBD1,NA,TGTGCCACCAGCAGAGCAAAGGGGGCTCAGCCCCAGCATTTT,CATSRAKGAQPQHF
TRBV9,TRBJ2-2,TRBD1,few,TGTGCCAGCAGCCCCACGACAGGGAGCTTCGGCACCGGGGAGCTGTTTTTT,CASSPTTGSFGTGELFF
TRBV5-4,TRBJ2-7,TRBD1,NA,TGTGCCAGCAGCCTTGACAGGGAATACGAGCAGTACTTC,CASSLDREYEQYF
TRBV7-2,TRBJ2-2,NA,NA,TGTGCCAGCAGCCCCCCGAAGGCGAACACCGGGGAGCTGTTTTTT,CASSPPKANTGELFF
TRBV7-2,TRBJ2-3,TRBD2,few,TGTGCCAGCAGCTTCGGCAGCGGGGGGGCCGGTACGCAGTATTTT,CASSFGSGGAGTQYF
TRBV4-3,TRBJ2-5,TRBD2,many,TGCGCCAGCAGCCGGTCAACGGCTAGCGGGGGTGAGACCCAGTACTTC,CASSRSTASGGETQYF
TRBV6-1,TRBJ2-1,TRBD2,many,TGTGCCAGCAGTGGGACTAGCGGGACCTCCTACAATGAGCAGTTCTTC,CASSGTSGTSYNEQFF
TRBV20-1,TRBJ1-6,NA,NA,TGCAGTGCTAGTGGGCAGAATAATTCACCCCTCCACTTT,CSASGQNNSPLHF
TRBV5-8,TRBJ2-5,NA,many,TGTGCCAGCAGCTTGGTGGGGCAAGAGACCCAGTACTTC,CASSLVGQETQYF
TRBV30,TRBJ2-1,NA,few,TGTGCCTGGAGTCGGCTTCATGGGGGTGAGCAGTTCTTC,CAWSRLHGGEQFF
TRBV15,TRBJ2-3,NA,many,TGTGCCACCAGCAGGGGGGACGGAGACACAGATACGCAGTATTTT,CATSRGDGDTDTQYF
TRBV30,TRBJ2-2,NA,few,TGTGCCTGGAGAGCTTCCGGGGAGCTGTTTTTT,CAWRASGELFF
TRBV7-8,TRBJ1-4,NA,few,TGTGCCAGCAGCTTGAGAGGGGGGTCCGTTAGGACTAATGAAAAACTGTTTTTT,CASSLRGGSVRTNEKLFF
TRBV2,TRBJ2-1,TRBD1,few,TGTGCCAGGGAAGGAGGCAGGGGGGAGCAGTTCTTC,CAREGGRGEQFF
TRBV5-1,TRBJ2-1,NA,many,TGCGCCAGCAGCCCGGGGGTTAATGAGCAGTTCTTC,CASSPGVNEQFF
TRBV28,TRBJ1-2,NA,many,TGTGCCAGCACCGAAGGGGGGTATGGCTACACCTTC,CASTEGGYGYTF
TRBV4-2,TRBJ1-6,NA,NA,TGTGCCAGCAGCCAAGTGCAGTCCTATAATTCACCCCTCCACTTT,CASSQVQSYNSPLHF
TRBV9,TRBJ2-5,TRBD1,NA,TGTGCCAGCAGCGTAGGGGACAGGGAAGAGACCCAGTACTTC,CASSVGDREETQYF
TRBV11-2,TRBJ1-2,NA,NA,TGTGCCAGCAGGCTAACCTCTACCAGGGGTTACTATGGCTACACCTTC,CASRLTSTRGYYGYTF
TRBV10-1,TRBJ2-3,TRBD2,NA,TGCGCCAGCAGTGGGTCGCGGGGGAGCACAGATACGCAGTATTTT,CASSGSRGSTDTQYF
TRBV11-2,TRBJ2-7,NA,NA,TGTGCCAGCGGCCAGGGAGGTTACTACGAGCAGTACTTC,CASGQGGYYEQYF
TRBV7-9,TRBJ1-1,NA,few,TGTGCCAGCAGCCCGATGGTTTCAGAAAACACTGAAGCTTTCTTT,CASSPMVSENTEAFF
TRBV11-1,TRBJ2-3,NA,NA,TGTGCCAGCAGCTTACGTCTATGGGGGAAAATGAATACGCAGTATTTT,CASSLRLWGKMNTQYF